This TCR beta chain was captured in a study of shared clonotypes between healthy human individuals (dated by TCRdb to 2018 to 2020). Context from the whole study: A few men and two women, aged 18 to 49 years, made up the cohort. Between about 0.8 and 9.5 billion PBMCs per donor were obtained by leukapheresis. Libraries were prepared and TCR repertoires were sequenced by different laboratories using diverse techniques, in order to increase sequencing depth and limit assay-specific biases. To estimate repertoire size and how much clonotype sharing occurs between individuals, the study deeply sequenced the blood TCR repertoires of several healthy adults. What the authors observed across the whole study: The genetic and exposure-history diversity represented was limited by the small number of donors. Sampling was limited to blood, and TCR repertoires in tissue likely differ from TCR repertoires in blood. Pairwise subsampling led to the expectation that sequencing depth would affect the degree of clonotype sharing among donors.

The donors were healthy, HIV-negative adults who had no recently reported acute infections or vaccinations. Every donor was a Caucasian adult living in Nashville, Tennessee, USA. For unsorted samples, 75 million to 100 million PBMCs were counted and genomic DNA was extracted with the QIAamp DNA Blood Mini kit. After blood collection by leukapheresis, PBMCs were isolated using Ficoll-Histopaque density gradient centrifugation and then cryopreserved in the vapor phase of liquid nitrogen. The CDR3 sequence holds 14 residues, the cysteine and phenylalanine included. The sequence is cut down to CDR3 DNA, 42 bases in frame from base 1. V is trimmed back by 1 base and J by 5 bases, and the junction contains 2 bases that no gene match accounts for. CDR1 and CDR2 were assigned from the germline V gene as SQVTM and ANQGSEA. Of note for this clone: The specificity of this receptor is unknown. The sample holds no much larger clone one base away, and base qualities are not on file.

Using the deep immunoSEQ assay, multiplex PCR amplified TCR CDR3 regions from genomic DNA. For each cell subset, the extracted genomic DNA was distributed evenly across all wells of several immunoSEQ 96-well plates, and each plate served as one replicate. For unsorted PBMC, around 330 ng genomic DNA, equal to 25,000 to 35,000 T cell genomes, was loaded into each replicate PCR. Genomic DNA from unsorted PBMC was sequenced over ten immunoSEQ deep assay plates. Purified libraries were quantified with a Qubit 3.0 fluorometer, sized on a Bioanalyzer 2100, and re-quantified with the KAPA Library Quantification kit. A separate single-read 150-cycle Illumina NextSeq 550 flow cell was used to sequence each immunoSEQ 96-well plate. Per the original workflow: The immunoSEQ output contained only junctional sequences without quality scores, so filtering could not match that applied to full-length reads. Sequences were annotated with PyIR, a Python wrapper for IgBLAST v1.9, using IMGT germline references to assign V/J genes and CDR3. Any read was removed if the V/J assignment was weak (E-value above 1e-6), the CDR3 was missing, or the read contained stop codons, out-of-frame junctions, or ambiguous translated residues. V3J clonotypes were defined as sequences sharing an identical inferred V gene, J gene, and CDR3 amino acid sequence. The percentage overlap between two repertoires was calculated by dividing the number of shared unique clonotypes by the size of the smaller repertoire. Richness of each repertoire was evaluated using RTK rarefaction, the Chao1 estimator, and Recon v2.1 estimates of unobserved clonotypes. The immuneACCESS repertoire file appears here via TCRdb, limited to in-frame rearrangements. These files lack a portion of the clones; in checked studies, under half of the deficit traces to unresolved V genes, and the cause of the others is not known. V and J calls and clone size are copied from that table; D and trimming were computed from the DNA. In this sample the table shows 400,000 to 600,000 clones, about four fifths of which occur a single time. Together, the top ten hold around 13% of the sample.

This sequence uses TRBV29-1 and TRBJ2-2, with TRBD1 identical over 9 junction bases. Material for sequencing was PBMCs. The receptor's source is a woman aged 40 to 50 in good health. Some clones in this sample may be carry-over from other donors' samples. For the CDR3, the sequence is CSVEGTGETGELFF. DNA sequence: TGCAGCGTTGAAGGGACAGGGGAAACCGGGGAGCTGTTTTTT.